This record concerns one T cell receptor beta chain sequence. No antigen is known for it. Compared with germline, one end of the junction differs, possibly owing to a read error. This sample stems from a study of cytomegalovirus exposure and HLA in healthy donors. Study conclusions and caveats: In an earlier analysis, productive rearrangement rates for most beta V segments clustered near 87% or 30%. Overall, roughly 170 TCR beta chains were annotated as cytomegalovirus-associated. CMV antigen specificity of a few CMV-associated chains was confirmed in vitro.

CDR1 MNHEY and CDR2 SMNVEV come from the germline V gene (reference sequence). CDR3 length: 13 residues. The PCR employed 60 Vbeta primers together with 13 Jbeta primers. Generated by immunoSEQ multiplex PCR, the TCRdb table keeps only in-frame clones and is missing some. The sample holds about 130,000 clones, about 73% seen once. The TCR was taken from a woman aged 45-65 years in good health and CMV-seropositive. Sequenced sample: PBMCs. The chain employs TRBV27 and TRBJ1-2; D unclear. The CDR3 region has the DNA TGTGCCAGCAGTTCAGGACTAAAATATGGCTACCCCTTC. As protein: CASSSGLKYGYPF.